This TCR beta chain was recorded in a study of blood T cell repertoires in COVID-19. Study context: PBMCs, B-cell-depleted T cells, or T cells were the source of the cDNA or gDNA that made up the material.

Data came from immunoSEQ multiplex PCR; TCRdb stores just in-frame clones and leaves some out. Among 110,000 to 150,000 clones listed, roughly 90% were seen once. The J segment lost 0 bases and the V segment lost 0 bases, leaving 3 bases of the junction unmatched. The CDR3 is 16 amino acids. Germline-derived CDR1 and CDR2 are SGHRS and YFSETQ. Sequencing input: peripheral blood. This sequence joins TRBV5-1 and TRBJ1-3; 7 bases align to TRBD1. This clonotype was obtained from a man aged 45 to 65 with active or convalescent COVID-19. CDR3 sequence: CASSLEYRGSGNTIYF. DNA of the CDR3: TGCGCCAGCAGCTTGGAATACAGGGGCTCTGGAAACACCATATATTTT.